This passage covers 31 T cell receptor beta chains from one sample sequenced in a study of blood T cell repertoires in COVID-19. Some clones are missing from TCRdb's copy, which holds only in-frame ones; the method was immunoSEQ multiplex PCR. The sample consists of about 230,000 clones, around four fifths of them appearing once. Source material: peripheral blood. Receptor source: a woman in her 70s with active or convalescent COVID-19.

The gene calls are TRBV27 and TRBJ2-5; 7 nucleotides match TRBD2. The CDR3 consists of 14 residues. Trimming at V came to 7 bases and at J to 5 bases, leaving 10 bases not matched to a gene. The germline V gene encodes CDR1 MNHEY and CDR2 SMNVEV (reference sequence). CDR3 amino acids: CASKLLGGRETQYF. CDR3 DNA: TGTGCCAGCAAACTTTTGGGGGGGAGGGAGACCCAGTACTTC.

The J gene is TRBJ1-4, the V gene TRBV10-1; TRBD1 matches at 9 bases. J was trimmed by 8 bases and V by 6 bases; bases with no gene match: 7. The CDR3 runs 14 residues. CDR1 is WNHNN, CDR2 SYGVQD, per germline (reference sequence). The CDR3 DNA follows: TGCGCCAGCAGCCCCGGACAGGGGAGCGAAAAACTGTTTTTT. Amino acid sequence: CASSPGQGSEKLFF.

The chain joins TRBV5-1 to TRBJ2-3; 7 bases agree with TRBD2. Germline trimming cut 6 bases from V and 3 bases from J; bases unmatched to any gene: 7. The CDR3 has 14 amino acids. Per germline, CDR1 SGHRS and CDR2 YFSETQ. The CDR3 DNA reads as TGCGCCAGCAACTTCGGGACTACTACAGATACGCAGTATTTT. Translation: CASNFGTTTDTQYF.

DNA of the CDR3: TGTGCCAGCAGCCAGACAGGGTATGGCTACACCTTC. Translating it yields CASSQTGYGYTF. The V and J genes are TRBV3-1 (or the pseudogene TRBV3-2) and TRBJ1-2; 7 bases map to TRBD1. This CDR3 comprises 12 residues. Germline loops: CDR1 LGHDT, CDR2 YNNKEL (reference sequence). The J segment lost 5 bases and the V segment lost 3 bases, leaving 0 bases of the junction unmatched.

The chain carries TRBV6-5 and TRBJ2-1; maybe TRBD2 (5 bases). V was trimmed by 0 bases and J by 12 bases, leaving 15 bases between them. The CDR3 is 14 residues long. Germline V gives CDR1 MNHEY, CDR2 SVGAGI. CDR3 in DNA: TGTGCCAGCAGTTACTCGGTTGAGCGGAAGGGGCAGTTCTTC. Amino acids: CASSYSVERKGQFF.

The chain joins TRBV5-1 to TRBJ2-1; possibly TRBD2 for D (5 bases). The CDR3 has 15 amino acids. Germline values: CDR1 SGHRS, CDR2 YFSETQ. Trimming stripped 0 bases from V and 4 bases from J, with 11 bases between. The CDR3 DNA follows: TGCGCCAGCAGCTTGGGTGGAGGCTTATACAATGAGCAGTTCTTC. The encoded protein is CASSLGGGLYNEQFF. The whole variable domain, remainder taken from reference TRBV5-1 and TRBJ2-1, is KAGVTQTPRYLIKTRGQQVTLSCSPISGHRSVSWYQQTPGQGLQFLFEYFSETQRNKGNFPGRFSGRQFSNSRSEMNVSTLELGDSALYLCASSLGGGLYNEQFFGPGTRLTVL.

CDR3 nucleotides: TGTGCCAGCAGCTTAGAGGGACAGGGAAAATCACCCCTCCACTTT. It encodes CASSLEGQGKSPLHF. The chain recombines TRBV11-2 with TRBJ1-6, with TRBD1 identical over 9 bases. CDR1 is SGHAT, CDR2 FQNNGV, per germline. V shed 0 bases, J shed 10 bases, and the junction held 4 bases outside the gene matches. The CDR3 is 15 residues long. The entire variable domain, with the rest obtained from reference TRBV11-2 and TRBJ1-6, is as follows: EAGVAQSPRYKIIEKRQSVAFWCNPISGHATLYWYQQILGQGPKLLIQFQNNGVVDDSQLPKDRFSAERLKGVDSTLKIQPAKLEDSAVYLCASSLEGQGKSPLHFGNGTRLTVT.

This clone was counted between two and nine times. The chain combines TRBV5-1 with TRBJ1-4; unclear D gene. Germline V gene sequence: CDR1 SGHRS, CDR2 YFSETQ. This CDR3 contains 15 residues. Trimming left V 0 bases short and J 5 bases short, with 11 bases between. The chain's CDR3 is CASSLVLLPNEKLFF. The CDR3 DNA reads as TGCGCCAGCAGCTTGGTTTTACTACCCAATGAAAAACTGTTTTTT.

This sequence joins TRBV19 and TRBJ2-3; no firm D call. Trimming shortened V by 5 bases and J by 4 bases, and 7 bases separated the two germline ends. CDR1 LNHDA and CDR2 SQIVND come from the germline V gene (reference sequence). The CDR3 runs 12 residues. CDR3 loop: CASSLEADTQYF. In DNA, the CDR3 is TGTGCCAGTAGTCTCGAGGCAGATACGCAGTATTTT.

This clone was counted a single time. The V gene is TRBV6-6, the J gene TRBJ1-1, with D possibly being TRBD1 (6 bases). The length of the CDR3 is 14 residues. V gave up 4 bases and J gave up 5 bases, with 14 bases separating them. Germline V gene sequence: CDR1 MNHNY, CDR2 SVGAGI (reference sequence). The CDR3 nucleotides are TGTGCCAGCAGTTTCACAGGGACGGGTACTGAAGCTTTCTTT. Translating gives CASSFTGTGTEAFF.

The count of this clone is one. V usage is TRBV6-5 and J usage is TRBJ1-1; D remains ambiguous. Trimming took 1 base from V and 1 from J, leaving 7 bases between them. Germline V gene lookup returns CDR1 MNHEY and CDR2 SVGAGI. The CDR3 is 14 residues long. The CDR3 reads CASSYWTGNTEAFF. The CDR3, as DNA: TGTGCCAGCAGTTACTGGACTGGGAACACTGAAGCTTTCTTT.

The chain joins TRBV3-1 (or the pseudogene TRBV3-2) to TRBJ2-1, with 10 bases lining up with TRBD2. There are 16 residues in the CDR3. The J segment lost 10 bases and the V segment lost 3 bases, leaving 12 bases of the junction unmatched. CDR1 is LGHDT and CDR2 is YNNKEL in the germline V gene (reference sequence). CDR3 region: CASSHLSGGALPEQFF. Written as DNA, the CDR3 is TGTGCCAGCAGCCACTTAAGCGGGGGGGCCCTTCCCGAGCAGTTCTTC.

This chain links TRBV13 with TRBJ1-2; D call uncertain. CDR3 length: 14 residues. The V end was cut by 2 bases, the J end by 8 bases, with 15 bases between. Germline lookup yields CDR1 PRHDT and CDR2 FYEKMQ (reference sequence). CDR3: CASSLTRSRMGYTF. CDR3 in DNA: TGTGCCAGCAGCTTAACGAGGTCCCGGATGGGCTACACCTTC.

This CDR3 is CASSVSGTSGYNEQFF. CDR3 nucleotide sequence: TGTGCCAGCAGCGTATCTGGGACTAGCGGTTACAATGAGCAGTTCTTC. V and J are TRBV9 and TRBJ2-1; TRBD2 aligns across 11 bases. This CDR3 region has 16 residues. The germline V gene encodes CDR1 SGDLS and CDR2 YYNGEE. V was pared by 1 base and J by 4 bases, with 4 bases of the junction left unmatched.

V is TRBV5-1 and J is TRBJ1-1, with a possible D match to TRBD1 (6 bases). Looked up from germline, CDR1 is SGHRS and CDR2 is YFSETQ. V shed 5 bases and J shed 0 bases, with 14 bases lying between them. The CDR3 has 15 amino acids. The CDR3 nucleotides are TGCGCCAGCAGGGATCACAGGGTTTTGAACACTGAAGCTTTCTTT. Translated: CASRDHRVLNTEAFF.

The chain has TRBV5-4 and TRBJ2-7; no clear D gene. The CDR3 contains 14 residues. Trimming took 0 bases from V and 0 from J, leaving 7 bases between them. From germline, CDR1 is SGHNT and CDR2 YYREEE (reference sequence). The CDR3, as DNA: TGTGCCAGCAGCTTGGGACAAAGCTCCTACGAGCAGTACTTC. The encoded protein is CASSLGQSSYEQYF.

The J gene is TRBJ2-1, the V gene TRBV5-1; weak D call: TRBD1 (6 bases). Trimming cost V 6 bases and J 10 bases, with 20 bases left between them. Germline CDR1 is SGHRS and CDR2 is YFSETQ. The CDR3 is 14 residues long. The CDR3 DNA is TGCGCCAGCACGACAGTCTATCGCGGACAGGAGCAGTTCTTC. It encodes CASTTVYRGQEQFF.

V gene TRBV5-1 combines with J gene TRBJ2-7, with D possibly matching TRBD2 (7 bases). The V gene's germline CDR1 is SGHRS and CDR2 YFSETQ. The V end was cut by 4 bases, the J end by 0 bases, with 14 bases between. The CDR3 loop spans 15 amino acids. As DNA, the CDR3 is TGCGCCAGCAGCCCCGGGGGGACACCCTCCTACGAGCAGTACTTC. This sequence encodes CASSPGGTPSYEQYF.

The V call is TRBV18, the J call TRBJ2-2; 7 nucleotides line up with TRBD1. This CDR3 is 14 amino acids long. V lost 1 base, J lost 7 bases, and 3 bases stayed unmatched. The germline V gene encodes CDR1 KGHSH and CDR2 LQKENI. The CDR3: CASSPQGASGELFF. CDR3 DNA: TGTGCCAGCTCACCACAGGGGGCGAGCGGGGAGCTGTTTTTT.

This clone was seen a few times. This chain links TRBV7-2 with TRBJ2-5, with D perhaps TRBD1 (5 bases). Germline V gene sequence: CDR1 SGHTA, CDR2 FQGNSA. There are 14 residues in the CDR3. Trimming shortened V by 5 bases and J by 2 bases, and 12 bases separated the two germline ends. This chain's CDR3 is CASSPSRTQETQYF. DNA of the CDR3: TGTGCCAGCAGCCCTTCTCGGACACAAGAGACCCAGTACTTC.

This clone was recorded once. CDR3 residues: CASKGQNSPLHF. DNA of the CDR3: TGCGCCAGCAAAGGACAGAATTCACCCCTCCACTTT. The chain links TRBV10-1 to TRBJ1-6; weak D call: TRBD1 (6 bases). The ends were cut back, 7 bases at V and 7 bases at J, with 8 bases in the middle. CDR1 is WNHNN, CDR2 SYGVQD, per germline (reference sequence). The CDR3 sequence is 12 residues long.

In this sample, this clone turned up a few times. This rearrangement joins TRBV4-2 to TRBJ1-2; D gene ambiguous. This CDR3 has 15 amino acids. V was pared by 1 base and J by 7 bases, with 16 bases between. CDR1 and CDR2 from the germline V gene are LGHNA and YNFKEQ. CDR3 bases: TGTGCCAGCAGCCAAGGCCCCAGGCAGGCTGGTGGCTACACCTTC. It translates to CASSQGPRQAGGYTF.

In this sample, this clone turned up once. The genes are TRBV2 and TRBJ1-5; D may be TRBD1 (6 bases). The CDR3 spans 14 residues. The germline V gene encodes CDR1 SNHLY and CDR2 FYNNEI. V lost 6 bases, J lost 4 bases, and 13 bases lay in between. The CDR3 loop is CASSGQTLNQPQHF. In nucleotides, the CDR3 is TGTGCCAGCAGCGGACAGACCTTGAATCAGCCCCAGCATTTT.

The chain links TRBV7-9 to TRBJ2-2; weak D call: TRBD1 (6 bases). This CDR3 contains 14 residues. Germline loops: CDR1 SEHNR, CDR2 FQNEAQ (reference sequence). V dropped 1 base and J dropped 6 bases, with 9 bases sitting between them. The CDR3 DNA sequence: TGTGCCAGCAGCTTAGACAGGGTCCCCGGGGAGCTGTTTTTT. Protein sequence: CASSLDRVPGELFF.

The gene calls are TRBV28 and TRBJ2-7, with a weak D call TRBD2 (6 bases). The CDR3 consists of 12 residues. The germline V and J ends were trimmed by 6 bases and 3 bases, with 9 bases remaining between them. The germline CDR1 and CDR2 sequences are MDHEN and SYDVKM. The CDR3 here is CASRPGSYEQYF. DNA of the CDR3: TGTGCCAGCAGGCCCGGGAGCTACGAGCAGTACTTC.

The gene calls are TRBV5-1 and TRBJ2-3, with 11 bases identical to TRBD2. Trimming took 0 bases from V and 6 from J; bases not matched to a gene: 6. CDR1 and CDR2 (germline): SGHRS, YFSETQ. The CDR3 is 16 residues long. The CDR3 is CASSLGTSGQGDTQYF. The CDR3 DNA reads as TGCGCCAGCAGCTTGGGGACTAGCGGGCAGGGTGATACGCAGTATTTT.

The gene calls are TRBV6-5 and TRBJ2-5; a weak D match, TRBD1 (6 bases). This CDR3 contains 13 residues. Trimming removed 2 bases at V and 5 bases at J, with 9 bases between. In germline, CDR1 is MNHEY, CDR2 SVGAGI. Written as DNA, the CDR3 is TGTGCCAGCAGTTACACAGGGCGGGAGACCCAGTACTTC. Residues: CASSYTGRETQYF.

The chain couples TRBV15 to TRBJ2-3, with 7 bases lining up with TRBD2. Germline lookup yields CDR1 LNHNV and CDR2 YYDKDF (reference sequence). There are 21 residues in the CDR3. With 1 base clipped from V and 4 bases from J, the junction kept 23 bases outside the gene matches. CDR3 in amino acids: CATSRGIPTSSFFVAADTQYF. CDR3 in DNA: TGTGCCACCAGCAGAGGAATTCCGACTAGCTCATTTTTCGTTGCGGCAGATACGCAGTATTTT.

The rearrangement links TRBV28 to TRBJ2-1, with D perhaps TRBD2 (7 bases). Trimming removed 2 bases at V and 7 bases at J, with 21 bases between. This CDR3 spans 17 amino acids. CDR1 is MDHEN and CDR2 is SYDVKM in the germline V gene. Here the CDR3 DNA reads TGTGCCAGCAGTTTAGGGGCCCGCGGGGGCCAAGGGAATGAGCAGTTCTTC. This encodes CASSLGARGGQGNEQFF.

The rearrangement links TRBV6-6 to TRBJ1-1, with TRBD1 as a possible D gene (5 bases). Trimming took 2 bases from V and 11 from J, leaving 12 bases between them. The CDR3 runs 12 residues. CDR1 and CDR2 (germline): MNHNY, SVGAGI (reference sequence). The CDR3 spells CASSYEARGAFF. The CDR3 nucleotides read TGTGCCAGCAGTTACGAGGCGCGGGGGGCTTTCTTT.

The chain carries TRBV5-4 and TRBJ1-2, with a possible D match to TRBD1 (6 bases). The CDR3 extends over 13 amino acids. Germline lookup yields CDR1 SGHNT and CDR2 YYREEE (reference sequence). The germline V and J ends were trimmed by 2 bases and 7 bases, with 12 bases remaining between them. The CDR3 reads CASSLWGPGGYTF. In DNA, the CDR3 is TGTGCCAGCAGCTTATGGGGGCCGGGTGGCTACACCTTC.